The present T cell receptor (beta chain) was sequenced within a study of T cell responses to AZD1222 COVID-19 vaccine. The study, taken as a whole, reports: Repertoires were obtained only post-peak T cell response.

There are a few counts of this clone. Its target is not known. Sequenced by immunoSEQ multiplex PCR; TCRdb stores in-frame clones only, minus some. Of 44,000 or so clones listed, around three quarters are singletons. The CDR3 sequence is 13 residues long. V was cut by 5 bases and J by 8 bases, with 10 bases left in between. Germline V gives CDR1 SGHVS, CDR2 FNYEAQ. The receptor was isolated from an adult who received the MenACWY meningococcal vaccine as a control. Sequencing was performed on peripheral blood, taken 28 days after the second dose of the MenACWY control vaccine. This rearrangement joins TRBV7-6 to TRBJ1-6; D unresolved. CDR3 in amino acids: CASSVETYSPLHF. For the CDR3, the DNA is TGTGCCAGCAGCGTGGAGACTTATTCACCCCTCCACTTT.